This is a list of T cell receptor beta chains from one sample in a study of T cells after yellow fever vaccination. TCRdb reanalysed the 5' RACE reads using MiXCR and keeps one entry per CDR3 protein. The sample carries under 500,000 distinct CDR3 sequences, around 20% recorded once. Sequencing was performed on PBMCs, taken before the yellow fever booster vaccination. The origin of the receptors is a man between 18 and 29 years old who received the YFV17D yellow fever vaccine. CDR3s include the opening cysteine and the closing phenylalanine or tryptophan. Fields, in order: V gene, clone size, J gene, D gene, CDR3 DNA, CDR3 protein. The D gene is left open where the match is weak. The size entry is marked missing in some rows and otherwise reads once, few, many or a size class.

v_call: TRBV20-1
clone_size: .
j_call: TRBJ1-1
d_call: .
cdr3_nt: TGCAGTGCTAGAGCGTGGCCCGGCAGGAACACTGAAGCTTTCTTT
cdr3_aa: CSARAWPGRNTEAFF

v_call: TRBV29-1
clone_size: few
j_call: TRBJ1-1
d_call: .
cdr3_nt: TGCAGCGTTCGTCATTTGAACACTGAAGCTTTCTTT
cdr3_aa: CSVRHLNTEAFF

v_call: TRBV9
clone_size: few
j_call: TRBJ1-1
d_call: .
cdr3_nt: TGTGCCGAAGATAAAGGGGGTGCTGAAGCTTTCTTT
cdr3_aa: CAEDKGGAEAFF

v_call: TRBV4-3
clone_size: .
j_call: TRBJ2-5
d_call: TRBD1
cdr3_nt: TGCGCCAGCAGCCAAGATATCGGGACAGGGGAGACCCAGTACTTC
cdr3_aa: CASSQDIGTGETQYF

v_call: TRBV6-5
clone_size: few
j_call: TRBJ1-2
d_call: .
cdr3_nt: TGTGCCAGCAGTTACTCAACAGGGAACTATGGCTACACCTTC
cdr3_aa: CASSYSTGNYGYTF

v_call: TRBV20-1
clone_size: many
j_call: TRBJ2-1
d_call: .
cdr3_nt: TGCAGTGCCCCCTGGAGCGGTGAGCAGTTCTTC
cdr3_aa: CSAPWSGEQFF

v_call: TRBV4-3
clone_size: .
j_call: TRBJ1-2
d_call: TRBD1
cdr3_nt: TGCGCCAGCAGCCAAGACCACAGGGGCTATGGCTACACCTTC
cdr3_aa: CASSQDHRGYGYTF

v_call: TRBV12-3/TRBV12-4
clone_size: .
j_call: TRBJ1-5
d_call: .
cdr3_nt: TGTGCCAGCAGTTTGAGACAGGCCTATCAGCCCCAGCATTTT
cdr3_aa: CASSLRQAYQPQHF

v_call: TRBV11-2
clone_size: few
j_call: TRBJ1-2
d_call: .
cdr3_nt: TGTGCCAGCAGCTTAGAATTTGGCAAGAACTATGGCTACACCTTC
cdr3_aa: CASSLEFGKNYGYTF

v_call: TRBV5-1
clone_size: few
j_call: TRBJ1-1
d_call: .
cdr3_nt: TGCGCCAGCAAGGAGGGGCCAGAAGCTTTCTTT
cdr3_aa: CASKEGPEAFF

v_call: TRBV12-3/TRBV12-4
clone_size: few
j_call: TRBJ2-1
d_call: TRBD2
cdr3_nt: TGTGCCAGCAACCTGAGCGGGGGCCCTACAAATGAGCAGTTCTTC
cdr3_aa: CASNLSGGPTNEQFF

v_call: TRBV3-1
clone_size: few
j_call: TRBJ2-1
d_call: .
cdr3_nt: TGTGCCAGCAGCCAAGAGGGGGGTAATGAGCAGTTCTTC
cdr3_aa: CASSQEGGNEQFF

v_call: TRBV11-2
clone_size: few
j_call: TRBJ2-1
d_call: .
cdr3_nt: TGTGCCAGCAGAAATCCGGGACTGCCCTCCTCCTACAATGAGCAGTTCTTC
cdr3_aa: CASRNPGLPSSYNEQFF

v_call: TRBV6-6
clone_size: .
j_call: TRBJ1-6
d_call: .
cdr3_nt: TGTGCCAGCAGTTACACAACACCATCACCCCTCCACTTT
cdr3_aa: CASSYTTPSPLHF

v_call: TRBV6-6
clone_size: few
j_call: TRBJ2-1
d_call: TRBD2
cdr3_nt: TGTGCCAGCACCTCACTAGCGGGGGGGCACAATGAGCAGTTCTTC
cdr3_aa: CASTSLAGGHNEQFF

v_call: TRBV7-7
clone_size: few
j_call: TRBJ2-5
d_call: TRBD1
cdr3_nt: TGTGCCAGCAGCTTAGGGGACAGGGAGACCCAGTACTTC
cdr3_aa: CASSLGDRETQYF

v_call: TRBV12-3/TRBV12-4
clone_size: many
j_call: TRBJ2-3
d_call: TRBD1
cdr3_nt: TGTGCCAGCAGTCCCGGACAGGGCAGAACAGATACGCAGTATTTT
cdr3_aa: CASSPGQGRTDTQYF

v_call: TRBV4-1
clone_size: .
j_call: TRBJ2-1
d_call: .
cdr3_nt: TGCGCCAGCAGCCAGGTTCTAGCGAACAATGAGCAGTTCTTC
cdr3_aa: CASSQVLANNEQFF

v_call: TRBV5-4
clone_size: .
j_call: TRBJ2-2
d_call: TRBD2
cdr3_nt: TGTGCCAGCAGTACGGGGGGATCCGGGGAGCTGTTTTTT
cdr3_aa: CASSTGGSGELFF

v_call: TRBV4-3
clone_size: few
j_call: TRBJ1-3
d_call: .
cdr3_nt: TGCGCCAGCAGCCAAGACAGGGTAAAAACTGGAAACACCATATATTTT
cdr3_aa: CASSQDRVKTGNTIYF

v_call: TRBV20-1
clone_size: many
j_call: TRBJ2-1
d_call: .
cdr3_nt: TGCAGTGCTAGAGATTCGGCGGGGCCCTACAATGAGCAGTTCTTC
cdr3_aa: CSARDSAGPYNEQFF

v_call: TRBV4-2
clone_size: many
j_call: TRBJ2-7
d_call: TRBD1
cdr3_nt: TGTGCCAGCAGCCAAGTTTTCGGGGCAGGGGGCTACGAGCAGTACTTC
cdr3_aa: CASSQVFGAGGYEQYF

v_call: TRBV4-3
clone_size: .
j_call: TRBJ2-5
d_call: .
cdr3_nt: TGCGCCAGCAGCCAAGCGGTCGGGGTGACCCAGTACTTC
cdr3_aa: CASSQAVGVTQYF

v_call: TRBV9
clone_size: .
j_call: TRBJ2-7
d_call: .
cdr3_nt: TGTGCCAGCAGCGTAGAAATAAAGGGGACCTGCGAGCAGTACTTC
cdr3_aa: CASSVEIKGTCEQYF

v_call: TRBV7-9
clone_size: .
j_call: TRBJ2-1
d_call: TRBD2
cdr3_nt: TGTGCCAGCAGCTTGAAGCGGGGGGGCCTCGATGAGCAGTTCTTC
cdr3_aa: CASSLKRGGLDEQFF